This T cell receptor beta chain was recorded in a study of post-analysis software for immune sequencing data (dated by TCRdb to the mid-2010s). Turning to the overall study: The recorded disease courses included relapsing-remitting, secondary progressive and progressive-relapsing multiple sclerosis, and some patients had no subtype annotation. The multiple sclerosis patient repertoires were compared with under 13 previously published healthy control repertoires from donors aged about 6 to 28 years. A subset of samples was prepared in parallel using single-end sample barcoding, then pooled and co-amplified after Illumina adapter ligation.

TCR beta repertoires were profiled from peripheral blood of approximately 13 young patients with multiple sclerosis to demonstrate the VDJtools post-analysis software. The patients with multiple sclerosis were children and adolescents between 6 and 15 years of age. CDR1 DFQATT and CDR2 SNEGSKA are derived from the germline V gene (reference sequence). Taken from cysteine to phenylalanine, the CDR3 has 13 residues. CDR3 DNA only is kept here, 39 bases in frame from base 1. A distance of 10 bases separates the germline ends of V and J, which lose 1 base and 6 bases respectively. The full study reports these points: Direct clustering with F measure showed strong co-clustering of samples prepared in the same batch, prompting a batch-effect correction. Significantly higher frequencies in patients than in controls were found for about five TRBV segments, including TRBV5-6, TRBV5-1 and TRBV20-1. The multiple sclerosis patient group was slightly younger than the control group. Compared with controls, multiple sclerosis patients had significantly lower normalized Chao1 diversity, a finding suggesting substantial peripheral T-cell clonal expansion.

Preparation of the library involved PCR. TCRdb records Illumina HiSeq 2500 as the sequencer. Unique molecular identifiers were incorporated into TCR beta cDNA libraries to reduce PCR and sequencing biases. Roughly 500,000 cDNA molecules were obtained per 1 to 10 million input T cells, so each molecule approximated one T cell. The patient libraries were prepared and sequenced using the same protocol as the earlier healthy control dataset. Within a given batch, samples were prepared together, multiplexed and sequenced on the same HiSeq lane. Regarding the original processing steps: MIGEC was used to process the raw barcoded reads, and molecular identifier groups with only a single read were discarded before consensus assembly and CDR3 extraction. VDJtools was used for post-analysis of the clonotype tables, with diversity normalized by down-sampling every dataset to the smallest sample size. In repertoire overlap clustering, CDR3 amino acid sequences, but not nucleotide sequences, were matched to correct batch-related cross-sample contamination. The public sequencing data were trimmed at Q25 with fastp and processed into clonotypes with MiXCR by TCRdb, which kept only in-frame beta chains. Each entry merges the rows of one CDR3 protein and shows their most common DNA and genes. Here the V and J calls rest on TCRdb's processing, not on the authors' analysis. Within this sample are approximately 730,000 distinct CDR3 sequences, with 25% to 30% of them counted one time only. The biggest ten clones account for more than 0.45% of the sample.

This clonotype was counted between two and nine times. Its antigen target is currently unknown. There are no base qualities to consult, and no much larger clone falls within one base. The receptor chain draws on TRBV20-1 and TRBJ2-1, with the D gene not clear enough to name. The source material was blood. The source of this sequence is a girl aged 10-17 years with multiple sclerosis. The CDR3: CSARALRTNEQFF. Read as DNA, the sequence is TGCAGTGCTAGAGCGTTAAGGACCAATGAGCAGTTCTTC.